Below are 31 T cell receptor beta chains sequenced from a single sample in a study of identical twins (dated by TCRdb to the mid-2010s). Receptor libraries were prepared by 5' RACE. Sequencing took place on an Illumina HiSeq 2000. TCRdb reran the public reads through fastp at Q25 and MiXCR, keeping productive beta chains. Merged by CDR3 protein, the rows form single entries marked with the most common genes and DNA. The sample has around 530,000 distinct CDR3 sequences on record, roughly 15% of them singletons. Clones ranked in the top ten supply 0.44% of the sample. Separately, the same data were catalogued under a study of yellow fever vaccine responses in identical twins.

Sequencing input: CD4+ T cells sorted from blood. These receptors originate from a woman aged 18-30 years in good health.

This chain connects TRBV5-1 to TRBJ1-3; D gene unclear. The V end was cut by 0 bases, the J end by 4 bases, with 14 bases between. CDR1 SGHRS and CDR2 YFSETQ come from the germline V gene. This CDR3 is built from 16 residues. This CDR3 reads CASSLEIGQSGNTIYF. The DNA for the CDR3 is TGCGCCAGCAGCTTGGAAATCGGGCAGAGCGGAAACACCATATATTTT.

This clonotype was observed a few times. The rearrangement joins TRBV14 to TRBJ2-2; D not certain. The V gene lost 4 bases and the J gene lost 6 bases, with 12 bases spanning the gap. This CDR3 is built from 14 residues. Germline CDR1 and CDR2: SGHDN and FVKESK. CDR3 protein: CASSRVIGPGELFF. CDR3 in DNA: TGTGCCAGCAGCCGAGTGATAGGGCCCGGGGAGCTGTTTTTT.

V and J are TRBV27 and TRBJ2-2, with D possibly matching TRBD2 (7 bases). V was cut by 5 bases and J by 5 bases, with 18 bases left in between. Per germline, CDR1 MNHEY and CDR2 SMNVEV (reference sequence). This CDR3 is 16 amino acids long. The CDR3 reads CASSRRGGIRTGELFF. Written as DNA, the CDR3 is TGTGCCAGCAGTAGAAGGGGGGGGATCAGGACCGGGGAGCTGTTTTTT.

This clonotype turned up a few times. The chain combines TRBV7-8 with TRBJ2-1, with 7 bases aligning to TRBD2. The CDR3 runs to 16 residues. CDR1 is SGHVS and CDR2 is FQNEAQ in the germline V gene. Germline trimming cut 1 base from V and 4 bases from J; bases unmatched to any gene: 7. The CDR3 loop reads CASSLVAGVTYNEQFF. The CDR3 DNA reads as TGTGCCAGCAGCTTAGTGGCGGGAGTCACGTACAATGAGCAGTTCTTC. Variable domain in full (rest from reference TRBV7-8 and TRBJ2-1): GAGVSQSPRYKVAKRGQDVALRCDPISGHVSLFWYQQALGQGPEFLTYFQNEAQLDKSGLPSDRFFAERPEGSVSTLKIQRTQQEDSAVYLCASSLVAGVTYNEQFFGPGTRLTVL.

This clonotype turned up a few times. The V gene is TRBV6-2 or TRBV6-3, the J gene TRBJ2-6; D gene uncertain. Per germline, CDR1 MNHEY and CDR2 SVGEGT. V was pared by 7 bases and J by 1 base, with 17 bases between. This CDR3 is built from 17 residues. CDR3 nucleotides: TGTGCCAGCACCTGGACCGAGTTCTCGTCTGGGGCCAACGTCCTGACTTTC. Translated: CASTWTEFSSGANVLTF.

This clonotype was observed a few times. This rearrangement joins TRBV24-1 to TRBJ1-5; the D gene is possibly TRBD1 (6 bases). CDR3 length equals 19 residues. Per the germline V gene, CDR1 is KGHDR and CDR2 is SFDVKD. The V and J ends lost 2 bases and 0 bases respectively, with 19 bases between them. This chain's CDR3 is CATSDSDRKGEDSNQPQHF. The CDR3 DNA reads TGTGCCACCAGTGATTCTGACAGGAAAGGTGAAGATAGCAATCAGCCCCAGCATTTT.

This clonotype came up a few times. V is TRBV6-5 and J is TRBJ2-7; 8 bases map to TRBD2. The CDR3 is made up of 15 amino acids. Unmatched junction bases numbered 3, after V lost 2 bases and J lost 0 bases. The germline CDR1 and CDR2 sequences are MNHEY and SVGAGI. This CDR3 reads CASSYERGSSYEQYF. DNA for the CDR3: TGTGCCAGCAGTTACGAGCGGGGGAGCTCCTACGAGCAGTACTTC.

The chain links TRBV27 to TRBJ2-5, with no clear D. The CDR3 consists of 15 residues. CDR1 is MNHEY, CDR2 SMNVEV, per germline (reference sequence). Trimming took off 5 bases at V and 2 bases at J, with 15 bases between the two ends. CDR3 sequence: CASSPLNPGQETQYF. The DNA of the CDR3 is TGTGCCAGCAGTCCCCTTAACCCTGGGCAAGAGACCCAGTACTTC.

The sample holds a few counts of this clonotype. The chain combines TRBV12-3 or TRBV12-4 with TRBJ1-1; no reliable D call. CDR3 length: 12 amino acids. V lost 7 bases and J 6 bases, leaving 12 bases between the germline ends. The CDR3 nucleotides are TGTGCCAGCACCACTACTCTCTCTGAAGCTTTCTTT. As protein: CASTTTLSEAFF.

This clonotype showed up just a few times. The chain combines TRBV11-1 with TRBJ2-3, with 7 nucleotides matching TRBD2. Trimming at V came to 6 bases and at J to 4 bases, leaving 7 bases not matched to a gene. This CDR3 region has 14 residues. Germline lookup yields CDR1 SGHAT and CDR2 FQDESV (reference sequence). This CDR3 is CASRDGGKADTQYF. DNA for the CDR3: TGTGCCAGCAGGGACGGGGGGAAGGCAGATACGCAGTATTTT.

This clonotype was observed a few times. The rearrangement links TRBV20-1 to TRBJ2-1; 8 bases are shared with TRBD2. Germline V gives CDR1 DFQATT, CDR2 SNEGSKA (reference sequence). CDR3 length equals 15 residues. V trimming: 2 bases; J trimming: 4 bases; junction bases outside the gene matches: 7. This CDR3 reads CSARPPSGQYNEQFF. The DNA of the CDR3 is TGCAGTGCTAGACCGCCTAGCGGGCAATACAATGAGCAGTTCTTC.

This clonotype was detected a few times. This chain connects TRBV12-3 or TRBV12-4 to TRBJ2-7; 8 nucleotides agree with TRBD2. Trimming cost V 7 bases and J 3 bases; bases outside gene matches: 8. The CDR3 spans 14 residues. The CDR3 region is CASTQAGAGYEQYF. CDR3 DNA: TGTGCCAGCACTCAAGCGGGAGCCGGCTACGAGCAGTACTTC.

The gene calls are TRBV3-1 and TRBJ2-5; D gene uncertain. The length of the CDR3 is 16 residues. CDR1 and CDR2 from the germline V gene are LGHDT and YNNKEL (reference sequence). With 4 bases removed from V and 1 base from J, the gap between germline ends came to 16 bases. This CDR3 reads CASSRALRQSQETQYF. Here the CDR3 DNA reads TGTGCCAGCAGCCGCGCCCTAAGGCAGAGCCAAGAGACCCAGTACTTC.

This clonotype was observed a handful of times. The V gene is TRBV2, the J gene TRBJ1-6; no definite D call. The CDR3 consists of 12 residues. CDR1 and CDR2 (germline): SNHLY, FYNNEI. Trimming removed 2 bases at V and 8 bases at J, with 4 bases between. CDR3 coding DNA: TGTGCCAGCAGTGAATTGGATTCACCCCTCCACTTT. It specifies CASSELDSPLHF.

The chain recombines TRBV7-6 with TRBJ2-2; 11 nucleotides line up with TRBD2. Germline V gene sequence: CDR1 SGHVS, CDR2 FNYEAQ. After removal of 5 bases from V and 6 bases from J, the junction contained 8 bases not matched to a gene. There are 16 residues in the CDR3. CDR3: CASSTQTSGSAGELFF. For the CDR3, the DNA is TGTGCCAGCAGCACTCAAACTAGCGGGAGCGCCGGGGAGCTGTTTTTT.

The chain is built from TRBV15 and TRBJ1-3; D unclear. The length of the CDR3 is 16 residues. Germline lookup yields CDR1 LNHNV and CDR2 YYDKDF (reference sequence). The V and J ends lost 0 bases and 0 bases respectively, with 9 bases between them. Here the CDR3 DNA reads TGTGCCACCAGCAGAGAAGGGAGTTACTCTGGAAACACCATATATTTT. Translated: CATSREGSYSGNTIYF.

The gene calls are TRBV4-1 and TRBJ2-7; D is perhaps TRBD2 (6 bases). With 4 bases removed from V and 3 bases from J, the gap between germline ends came to 19 bases. Germline assignment: CDR1 MGHRA and CDR2 YSYEKL. The CDR3 consists of 16 residues. The CDR3 DNA is TGCGCCAGCAGCCCCGCGGAAAGGAGGGGCCTCTACGAGCAGTACTTC. It yields the protein CASSPAERRGLYEQYF.

The rearrangement joins TRBV7-2 to TRBJ2-2, with TRBD2 matching over 9 bases. The length of the CDR3 is 16 residues. V was clipped by 4 bases and J by 5 bases; unmatched bases: 8. Germline V lookup: CDR1 SGHTA, CDR2 FQGNSA. In DNA, the CDR3 is TGTGCCAGCAGCTCCCCTGCGGGAGGGCGGACCGGGGAGCTGTTTTTT. This sequence encodes CASSSPAGGRTGELFF. The full variable domain, in which reference TRBV7-2 and TRBJ2-2 provide the parts outside the CDR3, is GAGVSQSPSNKVTEKGKDVELRCDPISGHTALYWYRQSLGQGLEFLIYFQGNSAPDKSGLPSDRFSAERTGGSVSTLTIQRTQQEDSAVYLCASSSPAGGRTGELFFGEGSRLTVL.

This clonotype occurred many times. The rearrangement links TRBV7-9 to TRBJ1-1; tentative D call: TRBD1 (6 bases). V lost 5 bases and J lost 1, with 14 bases in between. This CDR3 has 15 amino acids. Germline assignment: CDR1 SEHNR and CDR2 FQNEAQ (reference sequence). CDR3 in amino acids: CASSRDGGQNTEAFF. CDR3 bases: TGTGCCAGCAGCCGCGATGGGGGGCAGAACACTGAAGCTTTCTTT.

This clonotype was found a few times. The chain is built from TRBV7-9 and TRBJ1-2; D may be TRBD1 (5 bases). This CDR3 comprises 13 residues. The V and J ends lost 5 bases and 4 bases respectively, with 11 bases between them. CDR1 and CDR2 from the germline V gene are SEHNR and FQNEAQ (reference sequence). As DNA, the CDR3 is TGTGCCAGCAGCGTCCGGGGCCCCTATGGCTACACCTTC. Amino acid sequence: CASSVRGPYGYTF.

V is TRBV2 and J is TRBJ2-1; no firm D call. Trimming stripped 4 bases from V and 9 bases from J, with 13 bases between. The CDR3 runs to 13 residues. Per germline, CDR1 SNHLY and CDR2 FYNNEI. The chain's CDR3 is CASSVRPAIEQFF. In nucleotides, the CDR3 is TGTGCCAGCAGTGTACGCCCGGCAATTGAGCAGTTCTTC.

This clonotype was seen many times. The rearrangement joins TRBV12-3 or TRBV12-4 to TRBJ1-5; the match to TRBD1 covers 8 bases. The CDR3 covers 12 residues. The trim removed 10 bases at V and 6 bases at J, leaving 5 bases unmatched. For the CDR3, the DNA is TGTGCCAACGGACAGGGCGGTCAGCCCCAGCATTTT. Protein product: CANGQGGQPQHF.

The rearrangement joins TRBV12-3 or TRBV12-4 to TRBJ2-1; 8 bases fit TRBD2. The CDR3 covers 14 residues. The V and J ends lost 5 bases and 4 bases, in that order; junction bases with no gene match: 4. The CDR3 sequence is CASSMGLVYNEQFF. CDR3 bases: TGTGCCAGCAGTATGGGACTAGTTTACAATGAGCAGTTCTTC.

This chain joins TRBV4-1 and TRBJ2-2; 7 bases match TRBD1. Germline V gene sequence: CDR1 MGHRA, CDR2 YSYEKL. CDR3 length equals 15 residues. V was pared by 0 bases and J by 6 bases, with 4 bases of the junction left unmatched. CDR3 sequence: CASSQEGTVSGELFF. DNA for the CDR3: TGCGCCAGCAGCCAAGAAGGGACAGTCTCCGGGGAGCTGTTTTTT.

This clonotype was recorded at least ten times. DNA for the CDR3: TGTGCCAGCAGCCTGGGACAGGGGTCGAATGAGCAGTTCTTC. It yields the protein CASSLGQGSNEQFF. V usage is TRBV7-8 and J usage is TRBJ2-1, with 10 nucleotides matching TRBD1. This CDR3 has 14 amino acids. Germline CDR1 is SGHVS and CDR2 is FQNEAQ. The junction had 5 bases not matched to a gene; V was cut back by 5 bases and J by 7 bases.

The rearrangement uses TRBV28 and TRBJ2-1; TRBD1 or TRBD2 may be the D gene (7 bases each). V gave up 5 bases and J gave up 0 bases, with 14 bases separating them. CDR3 size: 16 residues. CDR1 MDHEN and CDR2 SYDVKM come from the germline V gene. CDR3 loop: CASSARGRGSYNEQFF. As DNA, the CDR3 is TGTGCCAGCAGTGCCAGGGGGAGGGGCTCCTACAATGAGCAGTTCTTC.

The V and J genes are TRBV29-1 and TRBJ1-2; the D gene is possibly TRBD1 (6 bases). Germline CDR1 and CDR2: SQVTM and ANQGSEA. Deletions cut 0 bases from V and 7 bases from J, with 12 bases between. This CDR3 has 13 amino acids. The CDR3 protein is CSVEDGGAIGYTF. CDR3 nucleotides: TGCAGCGTTGAAGATGGGGGGGCGATTGGCTACACCTTC.

A few counts support this clonotype. The V call is TRBV12-3 or TRBV12-4, the J call TRBJ1-6; D gene uncertain. Trimming removed 4 bases from V and 6 bases from J, with 13 bases in between. The CDR3 consists of 15 residues. The CDR3 nucleotides read TGTGCCAGCAGTTCCGAGGCGGGGTCTAATTCACCCCTCCACTTT. Translated: CASSSEAGSNSPLHF.

V gene TRBV20-1 combines with J gene TRBJ2-5; 9 bases fit TRBD2. Trimming took 1 base from V and 5 from J; bases not matched to a gene: 11. The CDR3 is made up of 16 amino acids. Germline CDR1 reads DFQATT; CDR2 reads SNEGSKA (reference sequence). Written as DNA, the CDR3 is TGCAGTGCTAGAGGGGCCAGTAGCGGGAGCGGGGAGACCCAGTACTTC. It is translated as CSARGASSGSGETQYF.

The chain recombines TRBV12-3 or TRBV12-4 with TRBJ2-1; D remains unclear. This CDR3 comprises 14 residues. V was pared by 2 bases and J by 8 bases, with 13 bases between. CDR3 sequence reads: CASSLSRSLHEQFF. CDR3 in DNA: TGTGCCAGCAGTTTATCAAGGTCCCTCCATGAGCAGTTCTTC.

Ten or more counts support this clonotype. The J gene is TRBJ2-2, the V gene TRBV7-8, with 12 bases fitting TRBD2. Per the germline V gene, CDR1 is SGHVS and CDR2 is FQNEAQ. The CDR3 contains 15 residues. Germline trimming cut 5 bases from V and 5 bases from J; bases unmatched to any gene: 3. The CDR3 DNA sequence: TGTGCCAGCAGCCTAGGGACTAGCGGGACCGGGGAGCTGTTTTTT. Translated: CASSLGTSGTGELFF.